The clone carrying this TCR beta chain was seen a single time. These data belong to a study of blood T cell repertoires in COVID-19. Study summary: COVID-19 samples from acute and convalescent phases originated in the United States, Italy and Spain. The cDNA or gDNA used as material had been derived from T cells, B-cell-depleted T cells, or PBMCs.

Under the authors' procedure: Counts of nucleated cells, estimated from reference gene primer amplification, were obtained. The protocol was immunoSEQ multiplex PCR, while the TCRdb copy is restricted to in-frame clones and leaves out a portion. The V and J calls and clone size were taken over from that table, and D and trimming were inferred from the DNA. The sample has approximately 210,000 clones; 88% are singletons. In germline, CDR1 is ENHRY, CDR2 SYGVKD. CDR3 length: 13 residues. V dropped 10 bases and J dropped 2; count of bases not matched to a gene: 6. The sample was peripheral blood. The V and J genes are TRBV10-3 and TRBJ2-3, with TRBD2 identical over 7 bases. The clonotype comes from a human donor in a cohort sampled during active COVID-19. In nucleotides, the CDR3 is TGTGCCACCTTAGCGGGTAACACAGATACGCAGTATTTT. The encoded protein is CATLAGNTDTQYF.